This T cell receptor beta chain was captured in a study of blood T cell repertoires in COVID-19 (dated by TCRdb to between 2020 and 2021). With regard to the full study: Samples from collaborators originated in the United States, Italy and Spain and spanned both the acute and convalescent phases of COVID-19. The prospective study material was composed of cDNA or gDNA derived from T cells, B-cell-depleted T cells, or PBMCs. The dataset comprised deeply sampled blood TCRbeta repertoires from subjects exposed to, actively infected with, or recovered from COVID-19. The repertoires were released in a freely available public database meant as a resource for research on the immune response to SARS-CoV-2. Samples came from the ongoing ImmuneRACE study (first 160 participants) plus 1,254 subjects from 6 global collaborators. A de-identified subject ID, COVID-19 status, age in years and sex were almost always included in the sample metadata. Where HLA class I and class II types were available, the types were taken from metadata supplied by the sample provider, not from assay-based typing. What the research found in general, with its limitations: The amount of clinical and demographic metadata varied by source and participant and was provided uncurated.

Trimming takes 4 bases from V and 7 bases from J, and the germline ends sit 9 bases apart. The germline V gene sets CDR1 to SGHDT and CDR2 to YYEEEE. From the cysteine up to the phenylalanine, the CDR3 has a length of 12 residues. The sequence is cut down to CDR3 DNA, 36 bases in frame from base 1. TCRbeta CDR3 regions were amplified from genomic DNA by means of the immunoSEQ Assay, a bias-controlled multiplex PCR. The published analysis was carried out like this. The number of nucleated cells in each sample was estimated by amplification of reference gene primers within the assay. To quantify the absolute abundance of each unique TCRbeta CDR3 rearrangement, sequence reads were collapsed and filtered. For each sample, productive Simpson clonality was calculated by taking the square root of Simpson's diversity index across productive rearrangements. Entries here come from immuneACCESS through TCRdb and include only in-frame sequences with V and J called. Some clones fail to appear in such tables; in the studies checked, an unresolved V gene covers under half of the shortfall, and the cause of the remainder is unknown. Clonal size and the V and J genes are those of that table, whereas D and trimming came from the DNA. The table for this sample lists around 200,000 clones; about 86% of them were counted only once. Jointly, the top ten make up 6.2% of the sample.

A second Seattle source provided samples from volunteer blood donors who had recovered from COVID-19. Whole blood was collected in K2EDTA tubes by collaborating institutions according to the institutions' own protocols. For TCRbeta analysis, collaborators shipped samples as frozen whole blood, isolated PBMCs, or DNA extracted from either of those sample types. Concerning this clone itself: It has no known antigen specificity. It has no much larger one-base neighbor in the sample; base qualities were not kept.

The receptor comes from a man aged 55 to 70 who had recovered from COVID-19. Sequences were obtained from peripheral blood. The chain links TRBV5-6 with TRBJ2-1; the D gene remains uncertain. The CDR3: CASSDHSNEQFF. The nucleotide sequence is given as TGTGCCAGCAGCGACCACAGTAATGAGCAGTTCTTC.